These 10 T cell receptor beta chains share one sample of origin, sequenced in a study of blood T cell repertoires in COVID-19. The table came from immunoSEQ multiplex PCR; TCRdb's copy has only in-frame clones and leaves some out. The sample holds approximately 260,000 clones, approximately 80% seen once. Specimen: peripheral blood. These TCRs come from a woman aged 40 to 50 with active or convalescent COVID-19.

The chain employs TRBV5-4 and TRBJ2-3, with a possible D match to TRBD2 (5 bases). Deletions cut 3 bases from V and 2 bases from J, with 13 bases between. Germline V gene lookup returns CDR1 SGHNT and CDR2 YYREEE (reference sequence). There are 15 residues in the CDR3. The CDR3 DNA reads TGTGCCAGCAGCTACCAAGCTAGCCCCACAGATACGCAGTATTTT. As protein: CASSYQASPTDTQYF.

The rearrangement links TRBV7-9 to TRBJ2-7; TRBD2 might be the D (5 bases). Germline CDR1 and CDR2: SEHNR and FQNEAQ (reference sequence). Trimming removed 5 bases at V and 0 bases at J, with 14 bases between. The CDR3 has 15 residues. DNA of the CDR3: TGTGCCAGCAGCGCTGAGGGCCACAGCTCCTACGAGCAGTACGTC. It encodes CASSAEGHSSYEQYV.

The V gene is TRBV27, the J gene TRBJ2-2, with 8 bases matching TRBD2. The V gene's germline CDR1 is MNHEY and CDR2 SMNVEV (reference sequence). This CDR3 has 17 amino acids. Trimming took 0 bases from V and 2 from J; bases not matched to a gene: 5. The CDR3 DNA reads as TGTGCCAGCAGTTTATCGCAGGCGGGGGGTAACACCGGGGAGCTGTTTTTT. It encodes CASSLSQAGGNTGELFF.

This chain links TRBV6-5 with TRBJ2-7, with D maybe TRBD2 (7 bases). The V end lost 2 bases, the J end lost 3 bases, and 11 bases lay between the germline ends. The length of the CDR3 is 14 residues. Germline V lookup: CDR1 MNHEY, CDR2 SVGAGI. DNA for the CDR3: TGTGCCAGCAGTTACGGGGGCGGGGGCTACGAGCAGTACTTC. It specifies CASSYGGGGYEQYF.

V and J are TRBV28 and TRBJ1-1; 10 bases align to TRBD1. V gave up 5 bases and J gave up 0 bases; unmatched junction bases: 6. This CDR3 has 16 residues. From germline, CDR1 is MDHEN and CDR2 SYDVKM. CDR3 DNA sequence: TGTGCCAGCAGTGCGACAGGGGGCGCCTTGAACACTGAAGCTTTCTTT. This translates into CASSATGGALNTEAFF.

This chain uses TRBV5-1 with TRBJ2-3; a weak D match, TRBD1 (6 bases). Germline lookup yields CDR1 SGHRS and CDR2 YFSETQ. This CDR3 comprises 14 residues. Trimming removed 2 bases at V and 6 bases at J, with 13 bases between. This CDR3 is CASSLQGPEDTQYF. The CDR3 DNA is TGCGCCAGCAGCTTACAGGGTCCGGAGGATACGCAGTATTTT.

The J gene is TRBJ1-3, the V gene TRBV7-3, with D possibly matching TRBD1 (6 bases). CDR1 SGHTA and CDR2 FQGTGA come from the germline V gene. The CDR3 runs to 13 residues. The V end lost 5 bases, the J end lost 4 bases, and 9 bases lay between the germline ends. DNA of the CDR3: TGTGCCAGCAGCACAGGGTTAGGAAACACCATATATTTT. Its translation is CASSTGLGNTIYF.

V is TRBV28 and J is TRBJ2-2; D is unresolved. The CDR3 is 14 amino acids. CDR1 is MDHEN and CDR2 is SYDVKM in the germline V gene. Trimming removed 3 bases from V and 2 bases from J, with 7 bases in between. The CDR3 DNA is TGTGCCAGCAGTTTTTCGGTAAACACCGGGGAGCTGTTTTTT. This gives the protein CASSFSVNTGELFF.

This clone was counted a few times. This rearrangement joins TRBV2 to TRBJ2-5, with TRBD2 as a possible D gene (6 bases). The CDR3 contains 15 residues. Trimming took off 7 bases at V and 5 bases at J, with 20 bases between the two ends. Per germline, CDR1 SNHLY and CDR2 FYNNEI. The CDR3 DNA reads TGTGCCAGCACGAGGGGCCCCGGGGAGGCGGAGACCCAGTACTTC. Its translation is CASTRGPGEAETQYF.

V and J are TRBV5-5 and TRBJ2-2; weak D call: TRBD1 (5 bases). The CDR3 consists of 16 residues. CDR1 and CDR2 (germline): SGHKS, YYEKEE (reference sequence). V was cut by 4 bases and J by 0 bases, with 13 bases left in between. For the CDR3, the DNA is TGTGCCAGCAGCCCCAAACAGGACACGAACACCGGGGAGCTGTTTTTT. Its translation is CASSPKQDTNTGELFF.